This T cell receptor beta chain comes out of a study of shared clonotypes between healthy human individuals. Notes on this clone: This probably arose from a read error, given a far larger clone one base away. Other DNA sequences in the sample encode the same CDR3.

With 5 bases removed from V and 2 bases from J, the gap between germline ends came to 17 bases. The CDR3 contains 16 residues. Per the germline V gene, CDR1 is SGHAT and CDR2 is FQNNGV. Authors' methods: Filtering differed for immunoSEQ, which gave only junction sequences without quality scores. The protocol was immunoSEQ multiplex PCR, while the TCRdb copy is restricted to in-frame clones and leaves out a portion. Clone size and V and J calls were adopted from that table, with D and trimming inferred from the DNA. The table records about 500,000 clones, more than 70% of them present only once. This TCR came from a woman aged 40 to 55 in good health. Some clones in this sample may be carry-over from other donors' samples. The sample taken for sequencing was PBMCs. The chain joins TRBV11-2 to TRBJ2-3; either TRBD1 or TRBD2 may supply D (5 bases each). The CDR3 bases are TGTGCCAGCAGCCCGGGGCCCATCCGGAACACAGATACGCAGTATTTT. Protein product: CASSPGPIRNTDTQYF.